The present T cell receptor (beta chain) was sequenced within a study of technical replicates of blood from a few donors. Sequenced by immunoSEQ multiplex PCR; TCRdb stores in-frame clones only, minus some. Of approximately 73,000 clones in the sample, 93% were seen once. The germline V and J ends were trimmed by 5 bases and 8 bases, with 9 bases remaining between them. The CDR3 sequence is 12 residues long. CDR1 and CDR2 from the germline V gene are SEHNR and FQNEAQ (reference sequence). This clone has a handful of counts. The V and J genes are TRBV7-9 and TRBJ1-4; no clear D gene. Sequencing input: T cells isolated from PBMCs. The TCR sequence derives from a human donor in good health. Written as DNA, the CDR3 is TGTGCCAGCAGCCCCGGTTTCGAAAAACTGTTTTTT. It yields the protein CASSPGFEKLFF.